The 19 T cell receptor beta chains listed next were all sequenced from one sample in a study of blood T cell repertoires in COVID-19. The assay was immunoSEQ multiplex PCR, and TCRdb's table has in-frame clones only and misses some. Of around 300,000 clones listed, 89% are singletons. The specimen was PBMCs or T cells enriched from blood (not recorded which). These receptors were obtained from a woman aged 40 to 55 who had recovered from COVID-19.

The J gene is TRBJ2-3, the V gene TRBV2; maybe TRBD2 (6 bases). V dropped 6 bases and J dropped 2 bases, with 12 bases sitting between them. Germline CDR1 is SNHLY and CDR2 is FYNNEI. This CDR3 comprises 14 residues. The CDR3 protein is CASSLARLTDTQYF. CDR3 nucleotides: TGTGCCAGCAGCCTAGCGAGACTCACAGATACGCAGTATTTT.

In DNA, the CDR3 is TGTGCCACCTTTACCCAGTCCGATACGCAGTATTTT. Its protein is CATFTQSDTQYF. The V call is TRBV24-1, the J call TRBJ2-3; D is uncertain. The CDR3 has 12 residues. Looked up from germline, CDR1 is KGHDR and CDR2 is SFDVKD. V lost 9 bases and J 6 bases, leaving 12 bases between the germline ends.

This clone was picked up one time. V gene TRBV6-5 combines with J gene TRBJ1-3, with a tentative D call TRBD1 (5 bases). Germline CDR1 MNHEY, CDR2 SVGAGI. The CDR3 length is 13 residues. Trimming shortened V by 4 bases and J by 4 bases, and 8 bases separated the two germline ends. The CDR3 DNA reads TGTGCCAGCAGTTCAGGGCCGGGAAACACCATATATTTT. Its translation: CASSSGPGNTIYF.

The chain has TRBV5-6 and TRBJ1-2; no definite D call. Trimming left V 0 bases short and J 0 bases short, with 9 bases between. Germline V gives CDR1 SGHDT, CDR2 YYEEEE. This CDR3 is built from 15 residues. CDR3 in amino acids: CASSLVSGANYGYTF. CDR3 nucleotide sequence: TGTGCCAGCAGCTTGGTGTCTGGAGCTAACTATGGCTACACCTTC.

The chain employs TRBV5-5 and TRBJ1-6; D might be TRBD1 (5 bases). The V gene's germline CDR1 is SGHKS and CDR2 YYEKEE (reference sequence). The CDR3 extends over 14 amino acids. V lost 6 bases and J lost 9, with 16 bases in between. In nucleotides, the CDR3 is TGTGCCAGCACCTCACCCGGACAAGGTTCACCCCTCCACTTT. Amino acids: CASTSPGQGSPLHF.

The gene calls are TRBV5-6 and TRBJ1-2; D might be TRBD1 (5 bases). Germline-derived CDR1 and CDR2 are SGHDT and YYEEEE. The CDR3 is 16 residues long. V lost 4 bases to trimming and J lost 4 bases, with 20 bases between them. This chain's CDR3 is CASSLRTGNLIYGYTF. CDR3 coding DNA: TGTGCCAGCAGCCTACGTACAGGCAACTTAATCTATGGCTACACCTTC.

CDR3: CASSERGLGYTF. In DNA form, the CDR3 reads TGCGCCAGCAGTGAGAGGGGGCTGGGCTACACCTTC. The V and J genes are TRBV10-1 and TRBJ1-2; TRBD1 agrees at 7 bases. The trim removed 2 bases at V and 8 bases at J, leaving 2 bases unmatched. This CDR3 is 12 amino acids long. CDR1 and CDR2 from the germline V gene are WNHNN and SYGVQD (reference sequence).

The chain carries TRBV5-1 and TRBJ2-2; TRBD1 matches 7 bases. Germline V gene sequence: CDR1 SGHRS, CDR2 YFSETQ. Germline trimming cut 0 bases from V and 4 bases from J; bases unmatched to any gene: 6. There are 16 residues in the CDR3. The CDR3 reads CASSLAPAGGTGELFF. The CDR3 coding sequence is TGCGCCAGCAGCTTGGCCCCGGCAGGGGGCACCGGGGAGCTGTTTTTT.

The genes are TRBV27 and TRBJ1-4, with 8 bases matching TRBD1. The CDR3 length is 16 residues. Germline lookup yields CDR1 MNHEY and CDR2 SMNVEV (reference sequence). The V segment lost 3 bases and the J segment 7 bases; nucleotides outside the gene matches: 10. CDR3 nucleotide sequence: TGTGCCAGCAGTTTTCTCTCAGGGGGCTCGACTGAAAAACTGTTTTTT. Its protein product is CASSFLSGGSTEKLFF.

This chain connects TRBV9 to TRBJ1-6; D is possibly TRBD1 (6 bases). Trimming left V 2 bases short and J 0 bases short, with 6 bases between. Per germline, CDR1 SGDLS and CDR2 YYNGEE. The CDR3 runs to 15 residues. DNA for the CDR3: TGTGCCAGCAGCGTCAGGGGCTCCTATAATTCACCCCTCCACTTT. Its translation: CASSVRGSYNSPLHF.

DNA of the CDR3: TGTGCCAGCAGCTTTACAGTCAATCAGCCCCAGCATTTT. Translated: CASSFTVNQPQHF. The chain combines TRBV7-9 with TRBJ1-5; no firm D call. Germline assignment: CDR1 SEHNR and CDR2 FQNEAQ (reference sequence). Trimming shortened V by 3 bases and J by 3 bases, and 6 bases separated the two germline ends. The CDR3 extends over 13 amino acids.

This clone showed up just a few times. The chain has TRBV30 and TRBJ1-1, with 7 bases aligning to TRBD1. The germline V gene has CDR1 GTSNPN and CDR2 SVGIG (reference sequence). V shed 3 bases and J 4 bases; nucleotides not matched to a gene: 14. The CDR3 has 16 amino acids. CDR3 sequence: CAWRELHRGLGTEAFF. In DNA form, the CDR3 reads TGTGCCTGGAGGGAGCTACACAGGGGCTTAGGCACTGAAGCTTTCTTT.

The rearrangement joins TRBV12-5 to TRBJ2-3, with a possible D match to TRBD1 (7 bases). This CDR3 region has 17 residues. Germline V CDR1 and CDR2: LGHNT, FRNRAP. Trimming shortened V by 1 base and J by 8 bases, and 22 bases separated the two germline ends. The CDR3, as DNA: TGTGCTAGTGGTTTGGCCGCGGGACAGAGGGTCCGGGGTACGCAGTATTTT. Residues: CASGLAAGQRVRGTQYF.

This clone was seen at least ten times. This chain links TRBV2 with TRBJ1-5; no clear D gene. The germline V gene has CDR1 SNHLY and CDR2 FYNNEI. With 5 bases removed from V and 4 bases from J, the gap between germline ends came to 12 bases. This CDR3 comprises 14 residues. DNA for the CDR3: TGTGCCAGCAGTTCCTTCAGTGGTAATCAGCCCCAGCATTTT. Translating it yields CASSSFSGNQPQHF.

The chain links TRBV11-1 to TRBJ2-3; unclear D gene. The germline V and J ends were trimmed by 0 bases and 6 bases, with 7 bases remaining between them. Germline values: CDR1 SGHAT, CDR2 FQDESV (reference sequence). The CDR3 totals 13 residues. The CDR3 nucleotides read TGTGCCAGCAGCTTAGCCGAGGCGGATACGCAGTATTTT. Translation: CASSLAEADTQYF. The full variable domain, with the rest looked up from reference TRBV11-1 and TRBJ2-3, is EAEVAQSPRYKITEKSQAVAFWCDPISGHATLYWYRQILGQGPELLVQFQDESVVDDSQLPKDRFSAERLKGVDSTLKIQPAELGDSAMYLCASSLAEADTQYFGPGTRLTVL.

J is TRBJ1-2 and V is TRBV5-5; D is perhaps TRBD1 (6 bases). The V and J ends lost 1 base and 8 bases respectively, with 24 bases between them. The CDR3 totals 17 residues. The germline V gene encodes CDR1 SGHKS and CDR2 YYEKEE (reference sequence). The CDR3 nucleotides are TGTGCCAGCAGCTTGAACCAGGGGACCCGCCTCTCTCGAGGCTACACCTTC. Encoded protein: CASSLNQGTRLSRGYTF.

Concerning this clone: Other DNA sequences in this sample translate to the same CDR3. The chain combines TRBV15 with TRBJ2-5; tentatively, D is TRBD2 (6 bases). Germline loops: CDR1 LNHNV, CDR2 YYDKDF (reference sequence). This CDR3 spans 12 amino acids. Trimming stripped 5 bases from V and 5 bases from J, with 9 bases between. CDR3: CATSRGRETQYF. The DNA for the CDR3 is TGTGCCACCAGCCGGGGGAGGGAGACCCAGTACTTC.

The J gene is TRBJ2-7, the V gene TRBV14; D is perhaps TRBD1 (6 bases). The CDR3 is 15 amino acids. CDR1 SGHDN and CDR2 FVKESK come from the germline V gene. Trimming removed 4 bases at V and 4 bases at J, with 17 bases between. This CDR3 reads CASSPGHLNDYEQYF. DNA of the CDR3: TGTGCCAGCAGCCCGGGACACCTTAATGATTACGAGCAGTACTTC.

V is TRBV7-2 and J is TRBJ2-2; 9 positions match TRBD1. The junction had 1 base not matched to a gene; V was cut back by 4 bases and J by 4 bases. The CDR3 covers 14 residues. Germline CDR1 SGHTA, CDR2 FQGNSA. In DNA, the CDR3 is TGTGCCAGCAGCTGGACAGGGGCCACCGGGGAGCTGTTTTTT. It specifies CASSWTGATGELFF.